Listed below are T cell receptor beta chains from one sample, sequenced in a study of blood T cell repertoires in COVID-19. Generated by immunoSEQ multiplex PCR, the TCRdb table keeps only in-frame clones and is missing some. The sample contains 190,000 or so clones, 82% of which appear only once. Input material: PBMCs or T cells enriched from blood (not recorded which). The receptors were gathered from a middle-aged man who had recovered from COVID-19. The CDR3 runs from the conserved cysteine through the conserved F or W. The D gene is left open where the match is weak. Rows give clone size only sometimes, using once, few, many, or a class for an expanded clone.

j_call: TRBJ2-1; v_call: TRBV7-3; d_call: TRBD2; clone_size: .; cdr3_nt: TGTGCCAGCAGGTATAGCGGGGGGTACAATGAGCAGTTCTTC; cdr3_aa: CASRYSGGYNEQFF
j_call: TRBJ2-3; v_call: TRBV5-1; d_call: .; clone_size: large; cdr3_nt: TGCGCCAGCACCGTATTGACAGGGAGGTCTACAGATACGCAGTATTTT; cdr3_aa: CASTVLTGRSTDTQYF
j_call: TRBJ1-3; v_call: TRBV12-3/TRBV12-4; d_call: .; clone_size: .; cdr3_nt: TGTGCCACCAGAGCCGGTCCGGGAAACACCATATATTTT; cdr3_aa: CATRAGPGNTIYF
j_call: TRBJ2-7; v_call: TRBV2; d_call: TRBD2; clone_size: .; cdr3_nt: TGTGCCAGCAGTGAGACCGGGACTAGCGCGGGGAAGCAGTACTTC; cdr3_aa: CASSETGTSAGKQYF
j_call: TRBJ1-5; v_call: TRBV6-5; d_call: TRBD1; clone_size: .; cdr3_nt: TGTGCCAGCAGCCCCGTAGGGACAGTCAATCAGCCCCAGCATTTT; cdr3_aa: CASSPVGTVNQPQHF
j_call: TRBJ1-1; v_call: TRBV15; d_call: .; clone_size: .; cdr3_nt: TGTGCCACCAGCAAAGGGGGACTAGAAGCTTTCTTT; cdr3_aa: CATSKGGLEAFF
j_call: TRBJ2-3; v_call: TRBV7-2; d_call: TRBD2; clone_size: .; cdr3_nt: TGTGCCAGCAGCTTAGCCTTAGCGGGAGATACGCAGTATTTT; cdr3_aa: CASSLALAGDTQYF
j_call: TRBJ2-3; v_call: TRBV9; d_call: TRBD1; clone_size: .; cdr3_nt: TGTGCCAGCAGCGCCCAGGGGGCGCACACAGATACGCAGTATTTT; cdr3_aa: CASSAQGAHTDTQYF
j_call: TRBJ2-5; v_call: TRBV14; d_call: .; clone_size: once; cdr3_nt: TGTGCCAGCAGCCAAGCAGGGGCGGGGACCCAGTACTTC; cdr3_aa: CASSQAGAGTQYF
j_call: TRBJ2-7; v_call: TRBV2; d_call: .; clone_size: once; cdr3_nt: TGTGCCAGCAGTGACTCTGCCTACGAGCAGTACTTC; cdr3_aa: CASSDSAYEQYF
j_call: TRBJ2-3; v_call: TRBV4-1; d_call: .; clone_size: .; cdr3_nt: TGCGCCAGCAGCCAAGTGAAGGAACTAGGGCACACAGATACGCAGTATTTT; cdr3_aa: CASSQVKELGHTDTQYF
j_call: TRBJ1-2; v_call: TRBV19; d_call: .; clone_size: .; cdr3_nt: TGTGCCAGTAAGGCAGGAACCGGTAACTATGGCTACACCTTC; cdr3_aa: CASKAGTGNYGYTF
j_call: TRBJ2-2; v_call: TRBV7-9; d_call: TRBD2; clone_size: .; cdr3_nt: TGTGCCAGCAGCTTTCCCACATACCGATCGGGAGGCACCGGGGAGCTGTTTTTT; cdr3_aa: CASSFPTYRSGGTGELFF
j_call: TRBJ2-2; v_call: TRBV14; d_call: .; clone_size: .; cdr3_nt: TGTGCCAGCAGCCAAATTCGCCTGTCCCAGGGGGGGGAGCTGTTTTTT; cdr3_aa: CASSQIRLSQGGELFF
j_call: TRBJ2-1; v_call: TRBV28; d_call: TRBD2; clone_size: .; cdr3_nt: TGTGCCAGCACTGCTAGCGGGTCCTACAATGAGCAGTTCTTC; cdr3_aa: CASTASGSYNEQFF
j_call: TRBJ2-1; v_call: TRBV4-3; d_call: .; clone_size: .; cdr3_nt: TGCGCCAGCAGCCAAGAACAGCGGAGCAAATACAATGAGCAGTTCTTC; cdr3_aa: CASSQEQRSKYNEQFF
j_call: TRBJ1-1; v_call: TRBV3-1/TRBV3-2; d_call: .; clone_size: .; cdr3_nt: TGTGCCAGCAGCCAAGTACCCGGGAACACTGAAGCTTTCTTT; cdr3_aa: CASSQVPGNTEAFF
j_call: TRBJ2-2; v_call: TRBV7-4; d_call: TRBD1; clone_size: .; cdr3_nt: TGTGCCAGCAGCTTACACAGGGGGCGCTTCCCCGGGGAGCTGTTTTTT; cdr3_aa: CASSLHRGRFPGELFF
j_call: TRBJ1-2; v_call: TRBV27; d_call: .; clone_size: .; cdr3_nt: TGTGCCAGCAGTTTGGAGAGGAGTAACTATGGCTACACCTTC; cdr3_aa: CASSLERSNYGYTF
j_call: TRBJ2-3; v_call: TRBV28; d_call: TRBD2; clone_size: .; cdr3_nt: TGTGCCAGCAGTTCGCCCGGCGGGAGTACCGCAGATACGCAGTATTTT; cdr3_aa: CASSSPGGSTADTQYF
j_call: TRBJ1-1; v_call: TRBV15; d_call: .; clone_size: .; cdr3_nt: TGTGCCACCAGCAGAGGGGCGGGGATGAACACTGAAGCTTTCTTT; cdr3_aa: CATSRGAGMNTEAFF
j_call: TRBJ2-7; v_call: TRBV4-3; d_call: TRBD1; clone_size: .; cdr3_nt: TGCGCCAGCAGCCAAGGGCGACAGGGCCTCTACGAGCAGTACTTC; cdr3_aa: CASSQGRQGLYEQYF
j_call: TRBJ1-2; v_call: TRBV27; d_call: .; clone_size: .; cdr3_nt: TGTGCCAGCAGTCCTACAGGGCTGGGCTACACCTTC; cdr3_aa: CASSPTGLGYTF
j_call: TRBJ2-3; v_call: TRBV4-2; d_call: TRBD2; clone_size: .; cdr3_nt: TGTGCCAGCAGCCAAGCCCGGGCGGGAGCTGGCACAGATACGCAGTATTTT; cdr3_aa: CASSQARAGAGTDTQYF
j_call: TRBJ1-2; v_call: TRBV19; d_call: .; clone_size: .; cdr3_nt: TGTGCCAGTAGTGCCCTGGACAGAGACTATGGCTACACCTTC; cdr3_aa: CASSALDRDYGYTF
j_call: TRBJ2-1; v_call: TRBV27; d_call: .; clone_size: .; cdr3_nt: TGTGCCAGCAGCCCCCGCAGTTACAATGAGCAGTTCTTC; cdr3_aa: CASSPRSYNEQFF
j_call: TRBJ1-2; v_call: TRBV4-3; d_call: TRBD1; clone_size: .; cdr3_nt: TGCGCCAGCAGCCATTCCGAGGGGGCAGGCTACACCTTC; cdr3_aa: CASSHSEGAGYTF
j_call: TRBJ2-2; v_call: TRBV5-6; d_call: TRBD2; clone_size: .; cdr3_nt: TGTGCCAGCAGCTTGGGCCCCGGTTCAGCGGGAGGGCAAACCGGGGAGCTGTTTTTT; cdr3_aa: CASSLGPGSAGGQTGELFF
j_call: TRBJ2-3; v_call: TRBV14; d_call: TRBD1; clone_size: .; cdr3_nt: TGTGCCAGCAGGGCGACAGGGGGAAGCACAGATACGCAGTATTTT; cdr3_aa: CASRATGGSTDTQYF
j_call: TRBJ1-1; v_call: TRBV10-3; d_call: .; clone_size: once; cdr3_nt: TGTGCCATCAGTGATGGGGCGACAGCTATGAACACTGAAGCTTTCTTT; cdr3_aa: CAISDGATAMNTEAFF
j_call: TRBJ1-2; v_call: TRBV4-1; d_call: .; clone_size: .; cdr3_nt: TGCGCCAGCAGACCTACCGGGTCTTCGGATGGCTACACCTTC; cdr3_aa: CASRPTGSSDGYTF
j_call: TRBJ2-1; v_call: TRBV19; d_call: TRBD2; clone_size: .; cdr3_nt: TGTGCCAGTAGTTTTGGGGGGACTAGCGGGAGGGCAGAGCAGTTCTTC; cdr3_aa: CASSFGGTSGRAEQFF
j_call: TRBJ2-2; v_call: TRBV18; d_call: .; clone_size: .; cdr3_nt: TGTGCCAGCTCACCACGACAGGCGAACACCGGGGAGCTGTTTTTT; cdr3_aa: CASSPRQANTGELFF
j_call: TRBJ2-3; v_call: TRBV3-1/TRBV3-2; d_call: .; clone_size: .; cdr3_nt: TGTGCCAGCAGCCCGAACGGGGATACGCAGTATTTT; cdr3_aa: CASSPNGDTQYF
j_call: TRBJ1-1; v_call: TRBV9; d_call: .; clone_size: few; cdr3_nt: TGTGCCAGCAGCGTAGACAGGAACACTGAAGCTTTCTTT; cdr3_aa: CASSVDRNTEAFF
j_call: TRBJ1-2; v_call: TRBV19; d_call: TRBD1; clone_size: .; cdr3_nt: TGTGCCAGTAGTAGACCGGGACAGAGTTACTATGGCTACACCTTC; cdr3_aa: CASSRPGQSYYGYTF
j_call: TRBJ2-4; v_call: TRBV6-1; d_call: .; clone_size: .; cdr3_nt: TGTGCCAGCAGTGAAGTTGGCAGGGCCACCAAAAACATTCAGTACTTC; cdr3_aa: CASSEVGRATKNIQYF
j_call: TRBJ2-7; v_call: TRBV7-9; d_call: TRBD1; clone_size: .; cdr3_nt: TGTGCCAGCAGCCTCTCCTCAGGGGGCGGCGAGCAGTACTTC; cdr3_aa: CASSLSSGGGEQYF
j_call: TRBJ1-5; v_call: TRBV6-2/TRBV6-3; d_call: .; clone_size: .; cdr3_nt: TGTGCCAGCAGTAGAGGCCGAAATCAGCATCAGCCCCAGCATTTT; cdr3_aa: CASSRGRNQHQPQHF
j_call: TRBJ1-4; v_call: TRBV13; d_call: .; clone_size: .; cdr3_nt: TGTGCCAGCAGCTCCAGGGTTTCTGGTGAAAAACTGTTTTTT; cdr3_aa: CASSSRVSGEKLFF